The entry below describes one TCR beta chain. The data were taken from a study of blood T cell repertoires in COVID-19. Background on the study: Material from acute and convalescent COVID-19 was sourced from the United States, Italy and Spain.

Germline CDR1 and CDR2: SEHNR and FQNEAQ (reference sequence). This CDR3 comprises 14 residues. The V end was cut by 2 bases, the J end by 2 bases, with 6 bases between. How the authors handled the data: Counts of nucleated cells, estimated from reference gene primer amplification, were obtained. Sequencing was performed with immunoSEQ multiplex PCR; in TCRdb, only in-frame clones are kept and a portion is missing. V, J and clone size derive from that table, while D and trimming were established from the DNA sequence. The sample records a few hundred thousand clones, about 86% being singletons. Participants reported their clinical history, and cohort assignment relied on those reports.

This clonotype was sampled from a woman aged 40 to 50 with acute COVID-19. This chain connects TRBV7-9 to TRBJ1-4; D unclear. The specimen was PBMCs or T cells enriched from blood (not recorded which). The CDR3 loop reads CASSLFRTNEKLFF. Here the CDR3 DNA reads TGTGCCAGCAGCTTATTCAGGACTAATGAAAAACTGTTTTTT.